The sequence of this T cell receptor beta chain was determined in a study of blood T cell repertoires in COVID-19. CDR1 is SNHLY, CDR2 FYNNEI, per germline. V was pared by 3 bases and J by 9 bases, with 12 bases between. The CDR3 has 13 amino acids. Libraries were prepared by immunoSEQ multiplex PCR; TCRdb keeps only in-frame clonotypes and omits some of them. Of about 240,000 clones listed, 75% to 85% were seen once; the top ten hold around 12%. The V gene is TRBV2, the J gene TRBJ2-1; tentatively, D is TRBD2 (6 bases). The sequence derives from a woman aged 55-70 years with active or convalescent COVID-19. Sequenced: peripheral blood. DNA for the CDR3: TGTGCCAGCAGTGAGGGTATGGGGGGTGAGCAGTTCTTC. Protein sequence: CASSEGMGGEQFF. The full variable domain, completed using reference TRBV2 and TRBJ2-1, is EPEVTQTPSHQVTQMGQEVILRCVPISNHLYFYWYRQILGQKVEFLVSFYNNEISEKSEIFDDQFSVERPDGSNFTLKIRSTKLEDSAMYFCASSEGMGGEQFFGPGTRLTVL.